Below, 8 T cell receptor beta chains from the same sample are listed, as sequenced in a study of blood T cell repertoires in COVID-19. TCRdb's table, derived via immunoSEQ multiplex PCR, lists solely in-frame clones and lacks some. Among about 110,000 clones listed, about 80% were seen once. Sample: peripheral blood. These receptors all stem from a woman of 80 years or more with acute or convalescent COVID-19.

This clone was seen many times. V gene TRBV30 combines with J gene TRBJ2-1; 7 positions match TRBD1. CDR3 length: 13 residues. J gave up 5 bases and V 0 bases, and 1 base lay outside the gene matches. Germline V lookup: CDR1 GTSNPN, CDR2 SVGIG (reference sequence). Written as DNA, the CDR3 is TGTGCCTGGAGTGTAGGGACAGACAATGAGCAGTTCTTC. Translating gives CAWSVGTDNEQFF.

The V call is TRBV5-1, the J call TRBJ1-1; no definite D call. The CDR3 consists of 15 residues. The V gene lost 2 bases and the J gene lost 6 bases, with 17 bases spanning the gap. The germline CDR1 and CDR2 sequences are SGHRS and YFSETQ. The CDR3 protein is CASSFASRGSAEAFF. For the CDR3, the DNA is TGCGCCAGCAGCTTTGCATCTCGGGGAAGTGCTGAAGCTTTCTTT.

This rearrangement joins TRBV6-5 to TRBJ1-5, with TRBD1 matching over 9 bases. The CDR3 is made up of 13 amino acids. Looked up from germline, CDR1 is MNHEY and CDR2 is SVGAGI. With 8 bases clipped from V and 6 bases from J, the junction kept 5 bases outside the gene matches. CDR3 sequence (DNA): TGTGCCAGCTATCCGGGACAGGGTCAGCCCCAGCATTTT. It is translated as CASYPGQGQPQHF.

The rearrangement joins TRBV28 to TRBJ1-1, with unresolved D. CDR1 and CDR2 from the germline V gene are MDHEN and SYDVKM. Trimming left V 3 bases short and J 1 base short, with 9 bases between. The CDR3 contains 14 residues. The CDR3 loop is CASSFGQQNTEAFF. DNA for the CDR3: TGTGCCAGCAGTTTTGGCCAACAGAACACTGAAGCTTTCTTT.

This clone was seen a handful of times. J is TRBJ2-7 and V is TRBV12-3 or TRBV12-4, with 7 bases matching TRBD1. This CDR3 contains 12 residues. V trimming: 7 bases; J trimming: 6 bases; junction bases outside the gene matches: 6. The CDR3 bases are TGTGCCAGCATGCCCCCAGGGGGCGAGCAGTACTTC. Its translation: CASMPPGGEQYF.

This sequence joins TRBV4-1 and TRBJ1-2, with TRBD1 identical over 7 bases. CDR1 and CDR2 from the germline V gene are MGHRA and YSYEKL. The CDR3 length is 15 residues. The V segment lost 0 bases and the J segment 5 bases; nucleotides outside the gene matches: 6. The CDR3 DNA reads TGCGCCAGCAGCCAAGACCAGGACAGGATGTATGGCTACACCTTC. Encoded protein: CASSQDQDRMYGYTF.

The chain employs TRBV19 and TRBJ2-3, with 7 bases matching TRBD1. CDR1 and CDR2 from the germline V gene are LNHDA and SQIVND (reference sequence). V was clipped by 7 bases and J by 6 bases; unmatched bases: 10. This CDR3 has 14 amino acids. In DNA form, the CDR3 reads TGTGCCAGTACCCCGACAGGGATTCGCGATACGCAGTATTTT. Its protein product is CASTPTGIRDTQYF.

The CDR3 here is CSGVAGRGVWEQYF. The CDR3, as DNA: TGCAGCGGCGTTGCGGGCAGGGGAGTGTGGGAGCAGTACTTC. The chain employs TRBV29-1 and TRBJ2-7; possible D gene TRBD1, 6 bases. Between the trimmed V and J ends, which lost 7 bases and 7 bases, there was a span of 23 bases. The CDR3 is 14 residues long. The germline V gene encodes CDR1 SQVTM and CDR2 ANQGSEA.